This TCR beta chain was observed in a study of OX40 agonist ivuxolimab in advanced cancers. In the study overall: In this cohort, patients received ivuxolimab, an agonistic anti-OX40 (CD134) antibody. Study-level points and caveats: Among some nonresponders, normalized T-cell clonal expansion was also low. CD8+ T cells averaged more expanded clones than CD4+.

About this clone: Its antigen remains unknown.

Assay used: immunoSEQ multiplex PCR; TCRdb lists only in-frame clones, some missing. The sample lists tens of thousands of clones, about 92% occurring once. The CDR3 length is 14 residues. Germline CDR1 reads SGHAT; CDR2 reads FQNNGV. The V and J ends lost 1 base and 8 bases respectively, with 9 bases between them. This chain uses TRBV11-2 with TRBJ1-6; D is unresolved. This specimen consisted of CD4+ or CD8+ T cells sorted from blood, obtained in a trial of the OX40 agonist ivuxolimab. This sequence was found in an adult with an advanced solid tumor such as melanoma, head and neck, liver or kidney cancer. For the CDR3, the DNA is TGTGCCAGCAGCTTAGCCGGGTGGGATTCACCCCTCCACTTT. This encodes CASSLAGWDSPLHF.